This T cell receptor (beta chain) stems from a study of CD8 T cells in ankylosing spondylitis. TCRdb independently ran MiXCR on the 5' RACE reads; one entry per CDR3 protein. The repertoire holds about 39,000 distinct CDR3 sequences, with 2.5% to 3.5% as singletons. This clonotype has a count of ten or more. The antigen remains undetermined. The trim removed 2 bases at V and 2 bases at J, leaving 15 bases unmatched. In germline, CDR1 is SGDLS, CDR2 YYNGEE. This CDR3 contains 19 residues. The study, taken as a whole, reports: Clones linked to the disease showed a CD8+ phenotype. They occurred at relatively low frequencies in peripheral blood.

The sequencing input was blood, either unsorted or a sorted T cell fraction (not recorded which). The source is a male donor with ankylosing spondylitis or in good health (not recorded which). The J gene is TRBJ2-1, the V gene TRBV9; 8 nucleotides align to TRBD2. The CDR3 bases are TGTGCCAGCAGCGTGGCAGGGCAAACTAGCGGAGTGCCCTACAATGAGCAGTTCTTC. Its translation: CASSVAGQTSGVPYNEQFF. The variable domain in full, completed from reference TRBV9 and TRBJ2-1, reads DSGVTQTPKHLITATGQRVTLRCSPRSGDLSVYWYQQSLDQGLQFLIQYYNGEERAKGNILERFSAQQFPDLHSELNLSSLELGDSALYFCASSVAGQTSGVPYNEQFFGPGTRLTVL.